The 20 T cell receptor beta chains reported below all come from one sample, sequenced in a study of blood T cell repertoires in COVID-19. Only in-frame clones appear in the TCRdb table, and some are missing; sequencing was by immunoSEQ multiplex PCR. The sample includes some 180,000 clones, 70% to 90% of them seen just once. Specimen: peripheral blood. These TCRs come from a man aged 45-60 years with COVID-19, enrolled during active disease.

This clone came up once. The rearrangement uses TRBV7-8 and TRBJ1-4; D gene ambiguous. CDR1 and CDR2 from the germline V gene are SGHVS and FQNEAQ. Trimming took 2 bases from V and 10 from J, leaving 17 bases between them. The length of the CDR3 is 15 residues. CDR3 in DNA: TGTGCCAGCAGCTTATACCAGGATTCGGTGGGAAAACTGTTTTTT. It translates to CASSLYQDSVGKLFF.

V gene TRBV6-5 combines with J gene TRBJ2-1; 7 nucleotides match TRBD2. The V segment lost 6 bases and the J segment 5 bases; nucleotides outside the gene matches: 10. Germline assignment: CDR1 MNHEY and CDR2 SVGAGI. The CDR3 is 15 amino acids. The CDR3 loop is CASSQRGLGNNEQFF. In DNA, the CDR3 is TGTGCCAGCAGCCAGCGGGGATTAGGGAACAATGAGCAGTTCTTC.

V usage is TRBV5-5 and J usage is TRBJ2-7; possible D gene TRBD2, 7 bases. V gave up 0 bases and J gave up 0 bases, with 10 bases separating them. This CDR3 is built from 15 residues. Germline loops: CDR1 SGHKS, CDR2 YYEKEE (reference sequence). The CDR3 DNA reads TGTGCCAGCAGCTTGGCCGGGGGGCCCTCCTACGAGCAGTACTTC. Encoded protein: CASSLAGGPSYEQYF.

This clone has a single count. V is TRBV24-1 and J is TRBJ1-1, with TRBD1 as a possible D gene (6 bases). Trimming removed 4 bases from V and 1 base from J, with 21 bases in between. The CDR3 spans 18 residues. CDR1 and CDR2 (germline): KGHDR, SFDVKD. CDR3 residues: CATSDPDDGTPKNTEAFF. The CDR3 DNA follows: TGTGCCACCAGTGACCCGGACGACGGGACACCGAAGAACACTGAAGCTTTCTTT.

The chain employs TRBV10-1 and TRBJ2-7, with 7 bases matching TRBD2. This CDR3 is 14 amino acids long. Per germline, CDR1 WNHNN and CDR2 SYGVQD (reference sequence). V lost 5 bases, J lost 2 bases, and 6 bases stayed unmatched. The CDR3 region has the DNA TGCGCCAGCAGTCCTAGCGGCGATACCTACGAGCAGTACTTC. Amino acids: CASSPSGDTYEQYF.

J is TRBJ2-7 and V is TRBV19; D is possibly TRBD1 (7 bases). The germline V and J ends were trimmed by 4 bases and 3 bases, with 13 bases remaining between them. This CDR3 spans 14 amino acids. The germline V gene has CDR1 LNHDA and CDR2 SQIVND (reference sequence). CDR3 nucleotides: TGTGCCAGTAGTACAGGGGGGAACCGCTACGAGCAGTACTTC. It yields the protein CASSTGGNRYEQYF.

This clone was found a few times. The chain joins TRBV28 to TRBJ2-1; 12 bases agree with TRBD2. Germline V gives CDR1 MDHEN, CDR2 SYDVKM. V was clipped by 5 bases and J by 9 bases; unmatched bases: 14. This CDR3 contains 17 residues. This CDR3 reads CASSPLAGGTTVSEQFF. The CDR3 region has the DNA TGTGCCAGCAGTCCCCTAGCGGGGGGGACGACAGTCAGTGAGCAGTTCTTC.

V gene TRBV15 combines with J gene TRBJ1-6; possibly TRBD1 for D (6 bases). Germline loops: CDR1 LNHNV, CDR2 YYDKDF (reference sequence). The V gene lost 3 bases and the J gene lost 7 bases, with 13 bases spanning the gap. The CDR3 has 15 residues. CDR3 coding DNA: TGTGCCACCAGCAGGGGACAACTAGTAAATTCACCCCTCCACTTT. Translated: CATSRGQLVNSPLHF.

The rearrangement links TRBV2 to TRBJ1-2; 8 bases map to TRBD1. This CDR3 is 13 amino acids long. J lost 6 bases, V lost 5 bases, and 5 bases had no gene match. Looked up from germline, CDR1 is SNHLY and CDR2 is FYNNEI. CDR3 nucleotides: TGTGCCAGCAGTTGGACAGGGTCGCATGGCTACACCTTC. This sequence encodes CASSWTGSHGYTF.

A word on this clone: Other nucleotide sequences in the sample specify the same CDR3. The chain joins TRBV7-3 to TRBJ2-7; no reliable D call. The V end lost 2 bases, the J end lost 2 bases, and 7 bases lay between the germline ends. CDR1 is SGHTA and CDR2 is FQGTGA in the germline V gene. This CDR3 comprises 13 residues. CDR3 amino acids: CASSLDRAYEQYF. CDR3 nucleotides: TGTGCCAGCAGCTTAGATCGGGCCTACGAGCAGTACTTC.

This clone appeared a single time. The CDR3 loop is CASSVTGGTEAFF. The CDR3 bases are TGTGCCAGCTCAGTTACAGGGGGCACTGAAGCTTTCTTT. The chain employs TRBV18 and TRBJ1-1; the match to TRBD1 covers 8 bases. Losses at the gene ends were 5 bases for V and 4 bases for J; bases not matched to a gene: 3. CDR1 is KGHSH and CDR2 is LQKENI in the germline V gene. The CDR3 runs to 13 residues.

The chain recombines TRBV7-9 with TRBJ2-7; 11 positions match TRBD1. The CDR3 spans 15 residues. V trimming: 8 bases; J trimming: 7 bases; junction bases outside the gene matches: 13. Germline CDR1 SEHNR, CDR2 FQNEAQ (reference sequence). The CDR3 loop reads CASESYRDRGEEQYF. In nucleotides, the CDR3 is TGTGCCAGCGAATCATATCGGGACAGGGGGGAAGAGCAGTACTTC.

V is TRBV24-1 and J is TRBJ2-2; 7 bases are shared with TRBD1. The CDR3 has 14 amino acids. CDR1 and CDR2 (germline): KGHDR, SFDVKD. The ends lost 7 bases at V and 4 bases at J; junction bases unmatched: 5. The CDR3: CATRQGLGTGELFF. The CDR3 DNA is TGTGCCACCAGACAGGGGTTAGGCACCGGGGAGCTGTTTTTT.

The chain is built from TRBV10-3 and TRBJ2-1; TRBD2 aligns across 9 bases. The germline V gene encodes CDR1 ENHRY and CDR2 SYGVKD. The CDR3 sequence is 13 residues long. With 5 bases clipped from V and 8 bases from J, the junction kept 4 bases outside the gene matches. The chain's CDR3 is CAISKTSGDEQFF. Here the CDR3 DNA reads TGTGCCATCAGTAAGACTAGCGGCGATGAGCAGTTCTTC.

The J gene is TRBJ1-2, the V gene TRBV12-3 or TRBV12-4, with D possibly being TRBD1 (6 bases). With 6 bases removed from V and 4 bases from J, the gap between germline ends came to 12 bases. The CDR3 runs 13 residues. The chain's CDR3 is CASRDSGGYGYTF. In nucleotides, the CDR3 is TGTGCCAGCAGGGACAGCGGGGGCTATGGCTACACCTTC.

The V call is TRBV9, the J call TRBJ1-4; TRBD1 might be the D (6 bases). The CDR3 extends over 13 amino acids. Germline loops: CDR1 SGDLS, CDR2 YYNGEE. V was trimmed by 4 bases and J by 6 bases, leaving 10 bases between them. CDR3: CASSPRQDEKLFF. The CDR3 region has the DNA TGTGCCAGCAGCCCCCGACAGGATGAAAAACTGTTTTTT. Full variable domain (missing parts from reference TRBV9 and TRBJ1-4): DSGVTQTPKHLITATGQRVTLRCSPRSGDLSVYWYQQSLDQGLQFLIQYYNGEERAKGNILERFSAQQFPDLHSELNLSSLELGDSALYFCASSPRQDEKLFFGSGTQLSVL.

The chain employs TRBV5-8 and TRBJ1-1; 10 nucleotides agree with TRBD1. The CDR3 is made up of 14 amino acids. Trimming at V came to 1 base and at J to 4 bases, leaving 1 base not matched to a gene. Per the germline V gene, CDR1 is SGHTS and CDR2 is YDEGEE. The CDR3 DNA reads as TGTGCCAGCAGCTTGAGGACAGGGGGCACTGAAGCTTTCTTT. Translated, it gives CASSLRTGGTEAFF.

The sample holds one count of this clone. The chain recombines TRBV6-1 with TRBJ2-5; 8 bases align to TRBD2. Unmatched junction bases numbered 10, after V lost 3 bases and J lost 4 bases. CDR3 size: 16 residues. Germline V gene data show CDR1 as MNHNS and CDR2 as SASEGT. The CDR3 is CASSDPRAGGGETQYF. DNA for the CDR3: TGTGCCAGCAGTGATCCAAGGGCGGGGGGCGGAGAGACCCAGTACTTC.

The CDR3 DNA follows: TGTGCCAGCAGCGTCTCTAGCGGGTCCTCCTACAATGAGCAGTTCTTC. Residues: CASSVSSGSSYNEQFF. The chain couples TRBV9 to TRBJ2-1; 8 bases map to TRBD2. Germline CDR1 reads SGDLS; CDR2 reads YYNGEE. The CDR3 loop spans 16 amino acids. J gave up 0 bases and V 2 bases, and 4 bases lay outside the gene matches.

The chain combines TRBV27 with TRBJ1-2; possibly TRBD1 for D (6 bases). V was cut by 4 bases and J by 4 bases, with 16 bases left in between. This CDR3 is built from 15 residues. The germline V gene has CDR1 MNHEY and CDR2 SMNVEV (reference sequence). In DNA form, the CDR3 reads TGTGCCAGCAGTTCTTGGGAGCAGGGGACCTATGGCTACACCTTC. Protein sequence: CASSSWEQGTYGYTF.